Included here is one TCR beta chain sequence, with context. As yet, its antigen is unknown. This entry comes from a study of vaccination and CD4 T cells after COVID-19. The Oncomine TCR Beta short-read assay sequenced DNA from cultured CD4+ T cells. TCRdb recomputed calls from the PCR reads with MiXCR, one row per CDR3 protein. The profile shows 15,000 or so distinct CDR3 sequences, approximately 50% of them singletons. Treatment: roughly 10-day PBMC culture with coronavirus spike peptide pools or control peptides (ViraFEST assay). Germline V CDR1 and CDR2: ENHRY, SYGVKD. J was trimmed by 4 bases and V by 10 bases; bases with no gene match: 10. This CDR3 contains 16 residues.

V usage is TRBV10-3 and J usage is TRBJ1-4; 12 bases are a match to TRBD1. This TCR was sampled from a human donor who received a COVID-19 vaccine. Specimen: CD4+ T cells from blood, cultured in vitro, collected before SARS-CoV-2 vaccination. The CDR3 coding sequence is TGTGCCACAGCCGGGACAGGGGGCCGGGGTAATGAAAAACTGTTTTTT. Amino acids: CATAGTGGRGNEKLFF.